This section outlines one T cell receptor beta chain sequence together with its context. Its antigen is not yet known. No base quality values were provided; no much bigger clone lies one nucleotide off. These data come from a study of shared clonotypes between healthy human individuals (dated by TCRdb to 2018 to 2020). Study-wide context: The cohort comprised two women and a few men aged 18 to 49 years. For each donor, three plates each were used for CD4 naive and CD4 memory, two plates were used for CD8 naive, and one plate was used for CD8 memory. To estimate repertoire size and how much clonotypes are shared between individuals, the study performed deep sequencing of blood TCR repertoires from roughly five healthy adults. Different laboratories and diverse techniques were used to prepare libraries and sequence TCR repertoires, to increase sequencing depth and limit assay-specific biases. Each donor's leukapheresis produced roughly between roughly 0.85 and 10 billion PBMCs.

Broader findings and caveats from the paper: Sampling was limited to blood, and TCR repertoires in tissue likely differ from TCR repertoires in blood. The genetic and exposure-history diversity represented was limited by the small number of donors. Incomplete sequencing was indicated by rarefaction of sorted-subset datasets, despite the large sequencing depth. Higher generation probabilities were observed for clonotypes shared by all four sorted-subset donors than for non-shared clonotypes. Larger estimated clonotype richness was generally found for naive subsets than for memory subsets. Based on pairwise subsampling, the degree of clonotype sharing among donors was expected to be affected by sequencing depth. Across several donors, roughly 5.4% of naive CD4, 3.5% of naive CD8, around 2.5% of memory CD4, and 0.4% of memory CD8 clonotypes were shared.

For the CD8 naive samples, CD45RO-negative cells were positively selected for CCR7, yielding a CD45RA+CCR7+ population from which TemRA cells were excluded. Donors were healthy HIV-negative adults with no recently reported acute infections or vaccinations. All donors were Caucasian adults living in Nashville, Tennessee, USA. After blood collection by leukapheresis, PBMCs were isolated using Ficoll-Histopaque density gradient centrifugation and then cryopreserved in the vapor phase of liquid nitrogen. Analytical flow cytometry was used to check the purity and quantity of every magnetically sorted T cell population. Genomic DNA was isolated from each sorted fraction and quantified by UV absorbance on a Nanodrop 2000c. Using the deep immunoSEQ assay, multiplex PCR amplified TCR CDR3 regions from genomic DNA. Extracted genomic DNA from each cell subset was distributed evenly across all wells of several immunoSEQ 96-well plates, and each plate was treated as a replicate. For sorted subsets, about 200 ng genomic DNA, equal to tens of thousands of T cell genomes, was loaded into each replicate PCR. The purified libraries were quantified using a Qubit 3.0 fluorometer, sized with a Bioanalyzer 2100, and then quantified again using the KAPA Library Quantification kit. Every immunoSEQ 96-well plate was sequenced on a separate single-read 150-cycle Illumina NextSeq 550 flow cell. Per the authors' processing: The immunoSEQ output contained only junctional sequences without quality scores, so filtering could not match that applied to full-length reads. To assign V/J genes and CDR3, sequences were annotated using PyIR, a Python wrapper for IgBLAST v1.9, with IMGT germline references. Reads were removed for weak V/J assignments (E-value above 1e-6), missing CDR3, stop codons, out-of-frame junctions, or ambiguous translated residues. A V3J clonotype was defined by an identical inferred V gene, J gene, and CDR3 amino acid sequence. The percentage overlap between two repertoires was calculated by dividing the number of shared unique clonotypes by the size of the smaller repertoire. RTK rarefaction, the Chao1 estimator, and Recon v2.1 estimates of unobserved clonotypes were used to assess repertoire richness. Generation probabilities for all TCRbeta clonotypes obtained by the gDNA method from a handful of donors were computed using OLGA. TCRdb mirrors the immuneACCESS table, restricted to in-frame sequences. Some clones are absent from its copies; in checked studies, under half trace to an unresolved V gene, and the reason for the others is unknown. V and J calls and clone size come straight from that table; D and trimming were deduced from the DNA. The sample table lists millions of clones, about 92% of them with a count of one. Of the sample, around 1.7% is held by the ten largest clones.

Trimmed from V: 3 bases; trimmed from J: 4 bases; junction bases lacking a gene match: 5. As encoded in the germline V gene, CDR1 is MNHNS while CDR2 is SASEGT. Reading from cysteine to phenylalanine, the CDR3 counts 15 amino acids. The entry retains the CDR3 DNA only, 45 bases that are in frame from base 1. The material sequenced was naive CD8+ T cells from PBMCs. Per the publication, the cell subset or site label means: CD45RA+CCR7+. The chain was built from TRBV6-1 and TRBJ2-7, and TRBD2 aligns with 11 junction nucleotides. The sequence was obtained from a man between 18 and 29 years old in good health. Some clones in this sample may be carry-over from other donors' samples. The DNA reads TGTGCCAGCAGTGACAGACTAGCGGGATATTACGAGCAGTACTTC. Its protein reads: CASSDRLAGYYEQYF.